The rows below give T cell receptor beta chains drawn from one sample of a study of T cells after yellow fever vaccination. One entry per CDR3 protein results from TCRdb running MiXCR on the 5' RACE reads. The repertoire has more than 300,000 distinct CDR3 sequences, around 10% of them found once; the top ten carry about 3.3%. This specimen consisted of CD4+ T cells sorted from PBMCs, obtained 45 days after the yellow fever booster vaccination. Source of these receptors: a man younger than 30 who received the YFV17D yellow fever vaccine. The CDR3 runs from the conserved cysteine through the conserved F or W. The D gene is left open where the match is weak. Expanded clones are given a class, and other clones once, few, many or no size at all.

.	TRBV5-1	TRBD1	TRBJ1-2	CASSLTGQGYGYTF	TGCGCCAGCAGCTTGACGGGACAGGGCTATGGCTACACCTTC
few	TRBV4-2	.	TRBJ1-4	CASSLNTGEKLFF	TGTGCCAGCAGCCTAAATACGGGTGAAAAACTGTTTTTT
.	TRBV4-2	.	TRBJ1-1	CASSGMGRGTEAFF	TGTGCCAGCAGCGGCATGGGGAGGGGCACTGAAGCTTTCTTT
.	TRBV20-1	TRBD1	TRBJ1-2	CSPKRTGGYGYTF	TGCAGTCCGAAACGGACAGGGGGCTATGGCTACACCTTC
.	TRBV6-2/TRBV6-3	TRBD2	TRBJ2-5	CAGETSGETQYF	TGTGCCGGCGAGACTAGCGGGGAGACCCAGTACTTC
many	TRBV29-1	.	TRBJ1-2	CSVEGGPGVTNGYTF	TGCAGCGTTGAAGGGGGGCCAGGAGTAACTAATGGCTACACCTTC
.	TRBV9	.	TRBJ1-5	CASSVEGAGNQPQHF	TGTGCCAGCAGCGTAGAAGGGGCCGGCAATCAGCCCCAGCATTTT
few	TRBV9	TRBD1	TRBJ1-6	CASRGSRLDRGVSYNSPLHF	TGTGCCAGCAGGGGATCCCGGTTGGACAGGGGAGTATCCTATAATTCACCCCTCCACTTT
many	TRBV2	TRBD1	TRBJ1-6	CASSRQGDSPLHF	TGTGCCAGCAGTAGACAGGGCGACTCACCCCTCCACTTT
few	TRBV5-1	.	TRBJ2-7	CASRNQGSDEQYF	TGCGCCAGCAGGAATCAGGGATCCGACGAGCAGTACTTC
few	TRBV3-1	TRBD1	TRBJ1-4	CASSQAAGGEKLFF	TGTGCCAGCAGCCAAGCGGCAGGGGGTGAAAAACTGTTTTTT
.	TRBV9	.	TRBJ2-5	CASSFRSALGETQYF	TGTGCCAGCAGCTTCCGGTCGGCACTCGGAGAGACCCAGTACTTC
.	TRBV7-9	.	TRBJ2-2	CASNAPVGGPSVGELFF	TGTGCCAGCAACGCTCCAGTTGGGGGGCCCTCGGTCGGGGAGCTGTTTTTT
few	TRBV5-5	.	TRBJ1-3	CASSLGAGHSGNTIYF	TGTGCCAGCAGCTTAGGGGCGGGACACTCTGGAAACACCATATATTTT
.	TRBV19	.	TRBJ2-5	CASSIDGGGETQYF	TGTGCCAGTAGTATTGACGGGGGTGGAGAGACCCAGTACTTC
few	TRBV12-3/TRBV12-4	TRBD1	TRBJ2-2	CASSQWTGRAGELFF	TGTGCCAGCAGTCAATGGACAGGGAGAGCCGGGGAGCTGTTTTTT
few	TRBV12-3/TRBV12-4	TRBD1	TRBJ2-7	CASRWGQGDEQYF	TGTGCCAGCCGTTGGGGACAGGGTGACGAGCAGTACTTC
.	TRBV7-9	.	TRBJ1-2	CASSTVGAIYGYTF	TGTGCCAGCAGTACCGTCGGGGCGATATATGGCTACACCTTC
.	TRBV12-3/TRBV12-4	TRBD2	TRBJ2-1	CASSWGSGAMDEQFF	TGTGCCAGCAGCTGGGGTAGCGGGGCGATGGATGAGCAGTTCTTC
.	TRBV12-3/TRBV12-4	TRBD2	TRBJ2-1	CASISGLAYEQFF	TGTGCCAGCATTTCGGGACTAGCTTATGAGCAGTTCTTC
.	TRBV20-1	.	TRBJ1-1	CSATRRGTEAFF	TGCAGTGCTACCCGTAGAGGCACTGAAGCTTTCTTT
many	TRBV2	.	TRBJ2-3	CASRLTASTDTQYF	TGTGCCAGTAGACTAACCGCTAGCACAGATACGCAGTATTTT
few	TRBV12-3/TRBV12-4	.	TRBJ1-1	CASSFRHMNTEAFF	TGTGCCAGCAGTTTTAGGCACATGAACACTGAAGCTTTCTTT
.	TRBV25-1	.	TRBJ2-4	CASSDWTEGKNIQYF	TGTGCCAGCAGTGATTGGACAGAGGGCAAAAACATTCAGTACTTC
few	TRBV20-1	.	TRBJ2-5	CSARAVGRSWGTQYF	TGCAGTGCTAGGGCGGTGGGCCGGTCTTGGGGAACCCAGTACTTC
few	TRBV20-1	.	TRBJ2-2	CSARGVLRGNSAGELFF	TGCAGTGCTAGGGGCGTTCTCAGGGGCAATTCAGCCGGGGAGCTGTTTTTT
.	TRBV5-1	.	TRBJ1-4	CASSLLGNREKLFF	TGCGCCAGCAGCTTGTTAGGGAATCGGGAAAAACTGTTTTTT
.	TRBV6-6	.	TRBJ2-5	CASSYRRGQETQYF	TGTGCCAGCAGTTACCGGCGAGGCCAAGAGACCCAGTACTTC
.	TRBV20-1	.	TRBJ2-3	CSARDPLKSTDTQYF	TGCAGTGCTAGAGATCCCCTGAAAAGCACAGATACGCAGTATTTT
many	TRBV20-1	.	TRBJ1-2	CSASNYGYTF	TGCAGTGCTAGTAACTATGGCTACACCTTC
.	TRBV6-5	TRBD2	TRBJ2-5	CASRAGGRETQYF	TGTGCCAGCAGGGCGGGGGGCCGTGAGACCCAGTACTTC
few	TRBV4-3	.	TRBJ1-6	CASRERGQGSPLHF	TGCGCCAGCCGAGAGCGGGGGCAGGGTTCACCCCTCCACTTT
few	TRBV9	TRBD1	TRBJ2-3	CASNPQGVRGDTQYF	TGTGCCAGCAACCCACAGGGGGTACGGGGAGATACGCAGTATTTT
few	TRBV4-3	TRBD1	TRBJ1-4	CASSQGGQPEKLFF	TGCGCCAGCAGCCAGGGGGGACAGCCCGAAAAACTGTTTTTT
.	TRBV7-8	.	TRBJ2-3	CASVLGRQTSLDTQYF	TGTGCCAGCGTACTGGGGCGACAGACTAGTCTAGATACGCAGTATTTT
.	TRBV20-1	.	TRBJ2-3	CSARQPTGTDTQYF	TGCAGTGCCAGACAGCCAACGGGCACAGATACGCAGTATTTT
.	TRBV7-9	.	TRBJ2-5	CASSLARQRQETQYF	TGTGCCAGCAGCTTAGCCCGTCAACGGCAAGAGACCCAGTACTTC
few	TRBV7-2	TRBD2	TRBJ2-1	CASSFTGGAYNEQFF	TGTGCCAGCAGCTTTACGGGGGGGGCTTACAATGAGCAGTTCTTC
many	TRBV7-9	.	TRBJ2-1	CASSRGPQGRRNEQFF	TGTGCCAGCAGCAGGGGCCCCCAGGGACGTCGGAATGAGCAGTTCTTC
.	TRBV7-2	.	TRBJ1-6	CASSNAYMGSPLHF	TGTGCCAGCAGCAACGCTTATATGGGTTCACCCCTCCACTTT
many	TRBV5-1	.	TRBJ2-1	CASSLVMGEQFF	TGCGCCAGCAGCTTGGTGATGGGTGAGCAGTTCTTC
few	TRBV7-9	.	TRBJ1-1	CAGDTEAFF	TGTGCGGGGGACACTGAAGCTTTCTTT
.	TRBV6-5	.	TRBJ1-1	CASRNLKRDTEAFF	TGTGCCAGCAGAAATCTTAAAAGAGACACTGAAGCTTTCTTT
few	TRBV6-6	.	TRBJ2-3	CASSPTPLGTSKYF	TGTGCCAGCAGCCCTACCCCTCTGGGTACCTCTAAGTATTTT
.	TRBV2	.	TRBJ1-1	CASRGPGAEAFF	TGTGCCAGCAGGGGTCCAGGGGCTGAAGCTTTCTTT
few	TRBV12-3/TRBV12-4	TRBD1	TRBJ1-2	CASNRQGSNYGYTF	TGTGCCAGCAATCGACAGGGGTCTAACTATGGCTACACCTTC
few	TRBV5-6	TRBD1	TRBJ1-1	CASSQMGFVGQVEAFF	TGTGCCAGCAGCCAAATGGGTTTCGTCGGACAGGTTGAAGCTTTCTTT